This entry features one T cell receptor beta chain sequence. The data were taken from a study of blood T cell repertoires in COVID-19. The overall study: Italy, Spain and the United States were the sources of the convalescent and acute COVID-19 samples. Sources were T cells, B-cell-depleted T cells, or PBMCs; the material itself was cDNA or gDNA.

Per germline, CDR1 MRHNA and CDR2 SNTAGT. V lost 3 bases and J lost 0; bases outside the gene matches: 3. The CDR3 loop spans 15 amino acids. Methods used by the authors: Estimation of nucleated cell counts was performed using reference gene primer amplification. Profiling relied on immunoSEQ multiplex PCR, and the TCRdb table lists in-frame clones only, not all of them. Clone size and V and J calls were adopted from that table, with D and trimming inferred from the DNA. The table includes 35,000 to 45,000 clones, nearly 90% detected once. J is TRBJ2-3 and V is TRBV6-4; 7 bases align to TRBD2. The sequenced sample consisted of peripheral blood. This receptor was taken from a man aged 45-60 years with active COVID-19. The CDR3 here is CASSESSGSTDTQYF. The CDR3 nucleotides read TGTGCCAGCAGTGAGTCTAGCGGTAGCACAGATACGCAGTATTTT.